The 14 T cell receptor beta chains below come from one sample, sequenced in a study of blood T cells in healthy people across ages. The authors ran a second PCR of about 7 to 12 cycles using a sample-barcoded 5' primer and a J-beta primer mix. TCRdb re-analysed the 5' RACE reads in MiXCR, keeping a single row per CDR3 protein. There are approximately 800,000 distinct CDR3 sequences in the sample; around three fifths occur only once, and 20% to 30% lies in the top ten. Sequenced material: blood. The source is a man in his forties in good health.

Notes on this clonotype: Its ends do not fully match the called genes, so a read error is possible. The rearrangement uses TRBV4-1 and TRBJ2-1, with unresolved D. Germline V gene lookup returns CDR1 MGHRA and CDR2 YSYEKL. The CDR3 has 13 residues. The CDR3 is CASSQDRDKEQFF. The CDR3 DNA follows: TGCGCCAGCAGCCAAGACAGAGACAAGGAGCAGTTCTTC.

This clonotype was counted a few times. The genes are TRBV5-1 and TRBJ1-1; D unclear. There are 15 residues in the CDR3. Germline-derived CDR1 and CDR2 are SGHRS and YFSETQ. Trimming stripped 4 bases from V and 0 bases from J, with 13 bases between. The DNA of the CDR3 is TGCGCCAGCAGCGCGGCGGACGGGGTGAACACTGAAGCTTTCTTT. It specifies CASSAADGVNTEAFF.

The chain has TRBV9 and TRBJ2-1, with a possible D match to TRBD2 (5 bases). This CDR3 spans 15 amino acids. The germline V and J ends were trimmed by 0 bases and 6 bases, with 13 bases remaining between them. Germline-derived CDR1 and CDR2 are SGDLS and YYNGEE. The CDR3: CASSVGDLLGNEQFF. The DNA of the CDR3 is TGTGCCAGCAGCGTAGGAGACTTACTAGGCAATGAGCAGTTCTTC. The whole variable domain, remainder taken from reference TRBV9 and TRBJ2-1, is DSGVTQTPKHLITATGQRVTLRCSPRSGDLSVYWYQQSLDQGLQFLIQYYNGEERAKGNILERFSAQQFPDLHSELNLSSLELGDSALYFCASSVGDLLGNEQFFGPGTRLTVL.

J is TRBJ1-4 and V is TRBV7-3; D may be TRBD1 (5 bases). This CDR3 contains 15 residues. V lost 0 bases and J lost 6, with 11 bases in between. From germline, CDR1 is SGHTA and CDR2 FQGTGA. CDR3 bases: TGTGCCAGCAGCTTAACTGGGCAGGGAGATGAAAAACTGTTTTTT. This translates into CASSLTGQGDEKLFF.

The chain employs TRBV28 and TRBJ2-3; 9 bases line up with TRBD1. Looked up from germline, CDR1 is MDHEN and CDR2 is SYDVKM. The V gene end was trimmed by 2 bases and the J gene end by 7 bases; junction bases not matched to a gene: 4. The CDR3 extends over 14 amino acids. CDR3 in DNA: TGTGCCAGCAGTTTAAGGGACAGGGCACATACGCAGTATTTT. Amino acid sequence: CASSLRDRAHTQYF.

This clonotype occurred once. The chain combines TRBV6-1 with TRBJ2-2, with 7 nucleotides matching TRBD1. This CDR3 has 14 residues. Germline V CDR1 and CDR2: MNHNS, SASEGT. V shed 6 bases, J shed 4 bases, and the junction held 5 bases outside the gene matches. In nucleotides, the CDR3 is TGTGCCAGCAGGCAGGGGGAGAGCACCGGGGAGCTGTTTTTT. Translation gives CASRQGESTGELFF.

In this sample, this clonotype turned up many times. V gene TRBV6-2 or TRBV6-3 combines with J gene TRBJ2-7; D might be TRBD2 (5 bases). CDR3 length: 14 residues. V was pared by 5 bases and J by 3 bases, with 14 bases between. In germline, CDR1 is MNHEY, CDR2 SVGEGT. CDR3 amino acids: CASSDPGMSYEQYF. In nucleotides, the CDR3 is TGTGCCAGCAGTGACCCGGGAATGAGCTACGAGCAGTACTTC.

At least ten counts were recorded for this clonotype. The V and J genes are TRBV4-2 and TRBJ1-2; D is possibly TRBD1 (5 bases). The CDR3 has 15 amino acids. In germline, CDR1 is LGHNA, CDR2 YNFKEQ. V was shortened by 0 bases and J by 7 bases, with 15 bases between the two germline ends. The CDR3 loop is CASSQDSTGIRGYTF. Written as DNA, the CDR3 is TGTGCCAGCAGCCAAGATAGCACAGGTATACGTGGCTACACCTTC.

The chain uses TRBV11-1 and TRBJ2-5; TRBD1 is a possible D gene (5 bases). The CDR3 covers 14 residues. The germline CDR1 and CDR2 sequences are SGHAT and FQDESV (reference sequence). Trimming pared 2 bases from V and 2 bases from J, leaving 9 bases between. The CDR3, as DNA: TGTGCCAGCAGCTTACGGCGGACACAAGAGACCCAGTACTTC. It encodes CASSLRRTQETQYF.

J is TRBJ1-1 and V is TRBV27; weak D call: TRBD1 (5 bases). The V end was cut by 4 bases, the J end by 5 bases, with 14 bases between. CDR1 is MNHEY and CDR2 is SMNVEV in the germline V gene (reference sequence). The CDR3 totals 14 residues. CDR3 sequence (DNA): TGTGCCAGCAGTTGGGGTAGGCAGGGTACTGAAGCTTTCTTT. This translates into CASSWGRQGTEAFF.

The chain joins TRBV20-1 to TRBJ1-2; maybe TRBD1 (6 bases). The V and J ends lost 6 bases and 4 bases respectively, with 15 bases between them. This CDR3 is 13 amino acids long. The germline CDR1 and CDR2 sequences are DFQATT and SNEGSKA (reference sequence). The CDR3 DNA follows: TGCAGTGCGGTCGGAGGGGGATTCTATGGCTACACCTTC. Protein: CSAVGGGFYGYTF.

The table lists this clonotype with a few counts. The chain is built from TRBV5-1 and TRBJ2-5; TRBD1 might be the D (6 bases). TRBJ2-7 matches the DNA end more closely, so the J call is doubtful. The germline V gene encodes CDR1 SGHRS and CDR2 YFSETQ. The CDR3 is made up of 15 amino acids. In DNA, the CDR3 is TGCGCCAGTAGCCTTACAGGGTCCCCTCCCTACGAGCAGTACTTC. This sequence encodes CASSLTGSPPYEQYF.

The V gene is TRBV20-1, the J gene TRBJ1-4, with unresolved D. The germline CDR1 and CDR2 sequences are DFQATT and SNEGSKA (reference sequence). The CDR3 contains 14 residues. The V end was cut by 5 bases, the J end by 7 bases, with 17 bases between. The CDR3 reads CSAPDSQTIEKLFF. Here the CDR3 DNA reads TGCAGTGCTCCGGACTCCCAGACGATTGAAAAACTGTTTTTT.

The gene calls are TRBV5-1 and TRBJ1-2; TRBD1 matches at 7 bases. V gave up 1 base and J gave up 7 bases; unmatched junction bases: 7. The CDR3 is 14 residues long. CDR1 and CDR2 (germline): SGHRS, YFSETQ. In nucleotides, the CDR3 is TGCGCCAGCAGCTTGTCTGGACAGGATTCTGGCTACACCTTC. Translating gives CASSLSGQDSGYTF.